This TCR beta chain was captured in a study of T cell clones after liver transplantation (dated by TCRdb to between 2018 and 2021). Turning to the overall study: The samples were obtained from ITN030ST, a randomized trial that attempted immunosuppression withdrawal within 2 years after liver transplantation. Blood samples were collected pre-transplant, pre-randomization before withdrawal, and post-randomization after either complete withdrawal or failed withdrawal. Three of the eight recipients were HCV-positive; the others were transplanted for non-autoimmune, non-viral indications. Donor-reactive T cell clones were identified by TCRbeta sequencing following a pre-transplant mixed lymphocyte reaction and were subsequently tracked in post-transplant blood. No induction therapy was given to the subjects, and standard immunosuppression was administered until randomization at 12-24 months post-transplant. The studied cohort comprised 8 liver transplant recipients, 3 classified as tolerant and 5 as non-tolerant. As an antigen-independent comparator for the donor-reactive sequences, third party-reactive TCRbeta sequences from pre-transplant MLRs were identified as well. Tolerance was defined as complete withdrawal of immunosuppression for at least one year without a rise in liver enzymes beyond twice the upper limit of normal. Broad study findings and their caveats: In most of the 8 subjects, regardless of tolerance or HCV status, circulating donor-reactive CD4 TCRbeta sequences dropped significantly post-transplant. Low numbers of available donor cells limited the measurable donor-reactive repertoire in a couple of subjects. Because allograft tissue specimens were not available, migration of donor-reactive T cells into the graft, rather than deletion, may have occurred. When repertoire turnover was taken into account, detection of donor-reactive sequences was significantly reduced in 7 of 8 subjects for CD4 and in 8 of 8 subjects for CD8. Donor-reactive sequences decreased more than third party-reactive sequences, which suggests partial antigen-specific deletion that was not related to withdrawal success. The conclusions were considered preliminary, being limited by small, heterogeneous patient numbers and non-standardized post-transplant time points.

This clone showed up just a few times. This receptor's antigen is unknown. No quality values exist for individual bases; no much larger clone is one base distant. Thawed unstimulated PBMCs were stained for CD3, CD4 and CD8 and FACS-sorted into CD3+CD4+ and CD3+CD8+ populations. All 8 studied subjects were randomized to immunosuppression withdrawal. The Qiagen DNeasy Blood and Tissue Kit was used to isolate genomic DNA. Taken from cysteine to phenylalanine, the CDR3 has 15 residues. Left in the record is the CDR3 DNA by itself, 45 bases read in frame from the first base. In the germline V gene, CDR1 corresponds to MNHEY and CDR2 to SVGAGI. The V and J ends are trimmed by 6 bases and 1 base, leaving 15 bases between them. Frozen genomic DNA underwent high-throughput TCRbeta CDR3 sequencing by immunoSEQ, including PCR amplification, mapping, bias correction and internal controls. The authors processed their data as follows. Productive rearrangements were kept, and unique TCRbeta sequences were defined by CDR3 nucleotide sequence plus V and J gene. For classification of a sequence as donor-reactive, at least 5-fold expansion in CFSE-low cells relative to unstimulated pre-transplant cells and a frequency of at least 0.01% were required. Minimum frequency thresholds were set for each subject based on the unstimulated sample with the lowest template count, ensuring at least 90% detection power. Jensen-Shannon divergence between the top 1000 TCRbeta sequences post- versus pre-transplant served as the measure of repertoire turnover. Changes in detection of donor-reactive sequences were assessed with two-sided Fisher's exact tests. TCRdb took this table from immuneACCESS and kept in-frame rearrangements with V and J called. Such tables lack part of the clones; where checked against another copy, unresolved V genes explain under half of the gap, and the rest is unexplained. V, J and clone size reflect that table, while D and trimming were determined from the DNA. For this sample there are about 68,000 clones; 85% to 95% appear just once. The ten largest clones capture approximately 0.96% of the sample.

The receptor chain draws on TRBV6-5 and TRBJ1-1; no confident D gene assignment can be made. This receptor was identified in a human patient who received a liver transplant. Some T cells may have been brought in with the graft after a transplant. The input for sequencing was CD4+ T cells from blood, taken less than 28 months after liver transplant. The CDR3 has the sequence CASRRTFAGNTEAFF. The DNA sequence is as follows: TGTGCCAGCAGGAGAACGTTTGCGGGGAACACTGAAGCTTTCTTT.